This T cell receptor beta chain was found in a study of blood T cell repertoires in COVID-19. About the study: PBMCs, B-cell-depleted T cells, or T cells provided the cDNA or gDNA that made up the material.

Germline V CDR1 and CDR2: MNHNY, SVGAGI (reference sequence). V was clipped by 5 bases and J by 4 bases; unmatched bases: 8. The CDR3 is made up of 17 amino acids. In the authors' methods: The assay estimated nucleated cells by amplifying reference gene primers. Using immunoSEQ multiplex PCR, the repertoire was profiled, and TCRdb retains in-frame clones only, with some absent. V, J and clone size are those of that table, while D and trimming were read from the DNA. Among more than 85,000 clones listed, more than 90% were seen once. This chain joins TRBV6-6 and TRBJ1-4; 12 bases match TRBD1. Sequenced material: peripheral blood. The source is a man between 18 and 35 years old with acute or convalescent COVID-19. The CDR3 DNA sequence: TGTGCCAGCAGTCCCCGGGACAGGGGGCGGCGTAATGAAAAACTGTTTTTT. Its translation is CASSPRDRGRRNEKLFF.